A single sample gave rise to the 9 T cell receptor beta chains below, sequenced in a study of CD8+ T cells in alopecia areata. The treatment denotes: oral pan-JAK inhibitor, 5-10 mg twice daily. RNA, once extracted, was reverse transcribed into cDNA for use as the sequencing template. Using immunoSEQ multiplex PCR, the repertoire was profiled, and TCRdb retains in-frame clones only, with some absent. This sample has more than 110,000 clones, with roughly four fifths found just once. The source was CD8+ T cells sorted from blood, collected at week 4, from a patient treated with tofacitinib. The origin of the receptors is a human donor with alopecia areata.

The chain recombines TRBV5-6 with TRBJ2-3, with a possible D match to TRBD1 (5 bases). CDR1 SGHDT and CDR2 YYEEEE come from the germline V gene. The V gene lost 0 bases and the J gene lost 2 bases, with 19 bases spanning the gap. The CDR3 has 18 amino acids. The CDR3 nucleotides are TGTGCCAGCAGCTTGGCTTATCCCCAACAGGCGCTCACAGATACGCAGTATTTT. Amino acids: CASSLAYPQQALTDTQYF.

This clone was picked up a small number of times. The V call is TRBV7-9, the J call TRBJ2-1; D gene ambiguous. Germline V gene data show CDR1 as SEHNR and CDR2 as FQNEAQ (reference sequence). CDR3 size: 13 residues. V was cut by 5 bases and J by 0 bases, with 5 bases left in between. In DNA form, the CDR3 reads TGTGCCAGCAGCATCAGCTCCTACAATGAGCAGTTCTTC. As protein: CASSISSYNEQFF.

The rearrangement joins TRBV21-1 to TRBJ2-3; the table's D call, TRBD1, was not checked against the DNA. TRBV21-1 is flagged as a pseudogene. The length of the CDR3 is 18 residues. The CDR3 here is CASSKEVTGSKDTDTQYF. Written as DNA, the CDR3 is TGTGCCAGCAGCAAAGAAGTGACAGGGTCGAAGGACACAGATACGCAGTATTTT.

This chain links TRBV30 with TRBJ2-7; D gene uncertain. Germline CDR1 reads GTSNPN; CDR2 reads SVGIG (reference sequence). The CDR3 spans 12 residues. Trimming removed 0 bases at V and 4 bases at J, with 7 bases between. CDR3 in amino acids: CAWSVIHYEQYF. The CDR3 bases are TGTGCCTGGAGTGTGATCCATTACGAGCAGTACTTC.

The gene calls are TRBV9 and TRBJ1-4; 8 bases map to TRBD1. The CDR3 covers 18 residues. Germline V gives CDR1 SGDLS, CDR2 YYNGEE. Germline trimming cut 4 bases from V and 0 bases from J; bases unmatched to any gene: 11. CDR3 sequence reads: CASSSYGTGSSTNEKLFF. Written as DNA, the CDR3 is TGTGCCAGCAGCTCCTACGGGACAGGATCATCAACTAATGAAAAACTGTTTTTT.

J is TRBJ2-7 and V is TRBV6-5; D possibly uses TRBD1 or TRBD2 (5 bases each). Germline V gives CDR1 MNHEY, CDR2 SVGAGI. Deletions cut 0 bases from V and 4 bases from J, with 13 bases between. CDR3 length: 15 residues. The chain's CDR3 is CASSYSRVRGYEQYF. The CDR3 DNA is TGTGCCAGCAGTTACTCGAGGGTAAGGGGATACGAGCAGTACTTC.

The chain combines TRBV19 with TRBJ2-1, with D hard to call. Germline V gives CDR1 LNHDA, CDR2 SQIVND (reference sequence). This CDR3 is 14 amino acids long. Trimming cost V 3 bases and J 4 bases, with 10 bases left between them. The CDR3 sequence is CASSISGNYNEQFF. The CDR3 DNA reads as TGTGCCAGTAGTATTTCTGGGAATTACAATGAGCAGTTCTTC.

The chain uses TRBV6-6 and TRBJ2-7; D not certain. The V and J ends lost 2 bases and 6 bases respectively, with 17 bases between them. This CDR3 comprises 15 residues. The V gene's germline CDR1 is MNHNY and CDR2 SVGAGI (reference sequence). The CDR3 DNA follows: TGTGCCAGCAGTTACCCTACAAGATTCTTGGGCGAGCAGTACTTC. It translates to CASSYPTRFLGEQYF.

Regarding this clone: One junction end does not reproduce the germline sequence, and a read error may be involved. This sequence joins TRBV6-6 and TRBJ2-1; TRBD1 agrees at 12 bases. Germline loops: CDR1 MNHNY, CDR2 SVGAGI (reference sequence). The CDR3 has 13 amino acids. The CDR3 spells CASEGTGGNEQLF. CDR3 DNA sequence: TGTGCCAGCGAGGGGACAGGGGGCAATGAGCAGCTCTTC.